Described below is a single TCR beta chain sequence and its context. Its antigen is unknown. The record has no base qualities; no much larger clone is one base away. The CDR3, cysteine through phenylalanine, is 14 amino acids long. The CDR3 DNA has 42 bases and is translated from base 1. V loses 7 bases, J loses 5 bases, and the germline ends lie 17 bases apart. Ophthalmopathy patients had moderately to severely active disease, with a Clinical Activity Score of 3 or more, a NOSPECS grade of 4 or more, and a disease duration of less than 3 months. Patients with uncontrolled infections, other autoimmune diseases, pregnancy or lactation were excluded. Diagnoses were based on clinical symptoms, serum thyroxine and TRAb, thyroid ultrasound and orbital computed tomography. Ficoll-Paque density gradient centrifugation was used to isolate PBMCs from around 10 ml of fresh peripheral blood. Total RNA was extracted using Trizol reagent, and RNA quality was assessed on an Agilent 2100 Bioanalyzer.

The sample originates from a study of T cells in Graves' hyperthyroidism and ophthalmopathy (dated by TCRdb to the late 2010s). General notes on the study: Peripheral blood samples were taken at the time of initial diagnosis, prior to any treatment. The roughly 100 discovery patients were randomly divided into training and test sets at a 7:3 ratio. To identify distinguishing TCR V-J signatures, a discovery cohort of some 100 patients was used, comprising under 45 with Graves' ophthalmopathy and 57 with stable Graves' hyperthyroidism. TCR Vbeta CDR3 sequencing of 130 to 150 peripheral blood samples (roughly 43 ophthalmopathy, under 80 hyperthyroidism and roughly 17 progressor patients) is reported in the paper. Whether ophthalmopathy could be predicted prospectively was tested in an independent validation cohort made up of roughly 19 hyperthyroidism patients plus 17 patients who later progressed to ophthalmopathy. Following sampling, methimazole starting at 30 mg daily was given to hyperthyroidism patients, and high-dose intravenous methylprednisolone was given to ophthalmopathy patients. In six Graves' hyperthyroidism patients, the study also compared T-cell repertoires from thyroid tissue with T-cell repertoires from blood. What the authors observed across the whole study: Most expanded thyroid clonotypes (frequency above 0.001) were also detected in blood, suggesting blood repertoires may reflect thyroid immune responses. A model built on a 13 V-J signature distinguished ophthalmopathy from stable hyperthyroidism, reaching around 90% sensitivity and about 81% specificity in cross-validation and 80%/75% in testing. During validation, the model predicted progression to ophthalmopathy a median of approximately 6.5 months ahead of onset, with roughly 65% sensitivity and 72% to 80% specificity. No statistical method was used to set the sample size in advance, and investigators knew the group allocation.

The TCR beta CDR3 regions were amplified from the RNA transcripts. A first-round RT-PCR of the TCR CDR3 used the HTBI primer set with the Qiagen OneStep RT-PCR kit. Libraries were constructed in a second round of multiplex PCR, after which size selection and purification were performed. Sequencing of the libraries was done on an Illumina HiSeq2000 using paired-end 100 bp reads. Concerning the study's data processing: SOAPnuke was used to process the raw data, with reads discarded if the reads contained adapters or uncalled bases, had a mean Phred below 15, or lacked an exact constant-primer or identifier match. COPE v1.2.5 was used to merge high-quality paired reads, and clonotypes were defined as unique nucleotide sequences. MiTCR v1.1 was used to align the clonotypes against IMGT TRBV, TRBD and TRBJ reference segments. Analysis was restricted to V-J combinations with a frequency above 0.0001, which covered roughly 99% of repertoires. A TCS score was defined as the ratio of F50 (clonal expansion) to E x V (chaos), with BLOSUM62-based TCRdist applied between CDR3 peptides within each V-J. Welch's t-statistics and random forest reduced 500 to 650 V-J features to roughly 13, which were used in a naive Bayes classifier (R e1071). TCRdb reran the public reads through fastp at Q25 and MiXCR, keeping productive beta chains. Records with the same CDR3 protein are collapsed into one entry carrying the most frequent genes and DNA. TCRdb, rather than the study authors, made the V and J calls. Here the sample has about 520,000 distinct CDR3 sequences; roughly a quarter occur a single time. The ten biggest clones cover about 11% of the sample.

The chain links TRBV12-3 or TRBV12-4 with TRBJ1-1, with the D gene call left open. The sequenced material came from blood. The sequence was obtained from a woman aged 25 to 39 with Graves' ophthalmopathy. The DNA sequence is TGTGCCAGCACTTGGGCCTCTAGCGGAACTGAAGCTTTCTTT. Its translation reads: CASTWASSGTEAFF.